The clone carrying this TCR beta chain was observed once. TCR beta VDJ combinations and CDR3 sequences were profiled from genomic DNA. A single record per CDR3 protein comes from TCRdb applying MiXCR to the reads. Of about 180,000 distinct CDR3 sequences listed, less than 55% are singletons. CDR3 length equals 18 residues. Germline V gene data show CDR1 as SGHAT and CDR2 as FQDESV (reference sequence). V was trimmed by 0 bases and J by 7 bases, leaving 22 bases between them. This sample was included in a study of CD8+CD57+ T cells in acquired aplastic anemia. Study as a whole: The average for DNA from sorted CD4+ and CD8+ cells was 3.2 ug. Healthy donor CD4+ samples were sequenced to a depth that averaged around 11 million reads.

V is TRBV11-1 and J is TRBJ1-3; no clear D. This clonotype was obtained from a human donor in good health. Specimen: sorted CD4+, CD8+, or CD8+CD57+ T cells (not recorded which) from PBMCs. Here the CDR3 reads CASSLAGLDLARRNTIYF. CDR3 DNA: TGTGCCAGCAGCTTAGCTGGGTTAGATCTCGCTCGGCGGAACACCATATATTTT.